What follows are 9 T cell receptor beta chains derived from one specimen sequenced in a study of blood T cell repertoires in COVID-19. The data were produced by immunoSEQ multiplex PCR, yet TCRdb's version contains in-frame clones alone and is incomplete. The sample lists approximately 250,000 clones; 90% were seen once. The sample consisted of PBMCs or T cells enriched from blood (not recorded which). These receptors all come from a woman aged 30 to 39 with acute COVID-19.

The rearrangement links TRBV11-2 to TRBJ2-1, with D possibly being TRBD1 (6 bases). This CDR3 spans 13 amino acids. Germline V lookup: CDR1 SGHAT, CDR2 FQNNGV. V dropped 5 bases and J dropped 3 bases, with 8 bases sitting between them. CDR3 residues: CASSTGHYNEQFF. As DNA, the CDR3 is TGTGCCAGCAGCACGGGACACTACAATGAGCAGTTCTTC.

This clone was detected only once. The chain couples TRBV28 to TRBJ2-3; D remains unclear. CDR1 is MDHEN, CDR2 SYDVKM, per germline. The CDR3 covers 15 residues. Trimming pared 4 bases from V and 2 bases from J, leaving 13 bases between. The DNA of the CDR3 is TGTGCCAGCAGTTCTTCCGGTCATTACACAGATACGCAGTATTTT. Its translation is CASSSSGHYTDTQYF.

This clone was detected once. The rearrangement uses TRBV4-3 and TRBJ2-7; 8 bases are a match to TRBD2. CDR1 and CDR2 from the germline V gene are LGHNA and YSLEER. J lost 6 bases, V lost 3 bases, and 13 bases had no gene match. The CDR3 totals 16 residues. CDR3 nucleotide sequence: TGCGCCAGCAGCCATGCTCCGGGACTAGGCCAACGCGAGCAGTACTTC. Translated: CASSHAPGLGQREQYF.

The chain employs TRBV9 and TRBJ2-7, with 7 bases that match TRBD1. With 2 bases clipped from V and 3 bases from J, the junction kept 8 bases outside the gene matches. The CDR3 contains 15 residues. CDR1 and CDR2 (germline): SGDLS, YYNGEE. The CDR3 here is CASSVMGQGVYEQYF. The DNA for the CDR3 is TGTGCCAGCAGCGTGATGGGGCAGGGGGTCTACGAGCAGTACTTC.

The rearrangement uses TRBV4-3 and TRBJ1-1; D remains ambiguous. The CDR3 covers 13 residues. CDR1 is LGHNA and CDR2 is YSLEER in the germline V gene. Trimming pared 1 base from V and 8 bases from J, leaving 11 bases between. CDR3 residues: CASSQGRGWEAFF. The CDR3, as DNA: TGCGCCAGCAGCCAAGGAAGAGGCTGGGAAGCTTTCTTT.

The chain links TRBV19 to TRBJ2-1, with TRBD2 matching over 8 bases. CDR1 is LNHDA and CDR2 is SQIVND in the germline V gene (reference sequence). The CDR3 covers 14 residues. V was clipped by 5 bases and J by 6 bases; unmatched bases: 6. DNA for the CDR3: TGTGCCAGTAGTGCGGGACTAGTCGGCAATGAGCAGTTCTTC. Encoded protein: CASSAGLVGNEQFF.

V is TRBV11-2 and J is TRBJ2-3; D may be TRBD1 (5 bases). This CDR3 has 15 amino acids. Germline V gives CDR1 SGHAT, CDR2 FQNNGV. V dropped 1 base and J dropped 3 bases, with 11 bases sitting between them. For the CDR3, the DNA is TGTGCCAGCAGCTTAGTCGGCAGGGCAACAGATACGCAGTATTTT. This translates into CASSLVGRATDTQYF.

V is TRBV5-8 and J is TRBJ1-5, with 9 bases aligning to TRBD1. V lost 3 bases and J lost 5; bases outside the gene matches: 3. Germline CDR1 reads SGHTS; CDR2 reads YDEGEE. This CDR3 has 14 residues. In nucleotides, the CDR3 is TGTGCCAGCAGCTCTAGACAGGGGGATCAGCCCCAGCATTTT. Its protein is CASSSRQGDQPQHF.

The chain links TRBV28 to TRBJ1-1, with a weak D call TRBD1 (6 bases). This CDR3 contains 15 residues. Trimming pared 3 bases from V and 0 bases from J, leaving 11 bases between. CDR1 is MDHEN, CDR2 SYDVKM, per germline. This CDR3 reads CASSLAGVMNTEAFF. The CDR3 bases are TGTGCCAGCAGTTTGGCAGGGGTCATGAACACTGAAGCTTTCTTT.